One sample yielded the 23 T cell receptor beta chains listed below, sequenced in a study of blood T cell repertoires in COVID-19. TCRdb's table, derived via immunoSEQ multiplex PCR, lists solely in-frame clones and lacks some. The table lists tens of thousands of clones, about 73% of them singletons, with around 20% in the top ten. The sample comprised peripheral blood. Source of these receptors: a man in his fifties or sixties with acute or convalescent COVID-19.

The J gene is TRBJ1-5, the V gene TRBV6-2 or TRBV6-3; D uncertain. V lost 4 bases, J lost 4 bases, and 14 bases lay in between. This CDR3 is 15 amino acids long. Germline CDR1 and CDR2: MNHEY and SVGEGT. The chain's CDR3 is CASSWPGDLNQPQHF. The CDR3 region has the DNA TGTGCCAGCAGTTGGCCGGGAGACTTGAATCAGCCCCAGCATTTT.

This chain joins TRBV29-1 and TRBJ2-7; TRBD2 matches at 8 bases. V was pared by 4 bases and J by 5 bases, with 16 bases of the junction left unmatched. This CDR3 spans 16 amino acids. Germline-derived CDR1 and CDR2 are SQVTM and ANQGSEA. In DNA form, the CDR3 reads TGCAGCGTTGCCGCAAGGGGAGCGGGAGTACGAAACGAGCAGTACTTC. It codes for CSVAARGAGVRNEQYF.

This rearrangement joins TRBV5-1 to TRBJ1-2; the match to TRBD1 covers 8 bases. This CDR3 region has 14 residues. J was trimmed by 2 bases and V by 4 bases; bases with no gene match: 4. Germline lookup yields CDR1 SGHRS and CDR2 YFSETQ. CDR3 in DNA: TGCGCCAGCAGCGCCCGACAGGGGAACTATGGCTACACCTTC. This sequence encodes CASSARQGNYGYTF. Full variable domain (rest looked up from reference TRBV5-1 and TRBJ1-2): KAGVTQTPRYLIKTRGQQVTLSCSPISGHRSVSWYQQTPGQGLQFLFEYFSETQRNKGNFPGRFSGRQFSNSRSEMNVSTLELGDSALYLCASSARQGNYGYTFGSGTRLTVV.

The chain combines TRBV5-1 with TRBJ1-1, with 8 bases matching TRBD1. J lost 6 bases, V lost 4 bases, and 8 bases had no gene match. The CDR3 consists of 14 residues. CDR1 and CDR2 (germline): SGHRS, YFSETQ. The chain's CDR3 is CASSPGQGHSEAFF. CDR3 sequence (DNA): TGCGCCAGCAGCCCCGGACAGGGCCACTCTGAAGCTTTCTTT. The full variable domain, its missing parts supplied by reference TRBV5-1 and TRBJ1-1, is KAGVTQTPRYLIKTRGQQVTLSCSPISGHRSVSWYQQTPGQGLQFLFEYFSETQRNKGNFPGRFSGRQFSNSRSEMNVSTLELGDSALYLCASSPGQGHSEAFFGQGTRLTVV.

The chain combines TRBV7-3 with TRBJ1-4; 11 bases align to TRBD1. The CDR3 is made up of 14 amino acids. Per the germline V gene, CDR1 is SGHTA and CDR2 is FQGTGA. The junction had 6 bases not matched to a gene; V was cut back by 5 bases and J by 10 bases. CDR3 region: CASSTPGQGGKLFF. Written as DNA, the CDR3 is TGTGCCAGCAGCACGCCGGGACAGGGGGGAAAACTGTTTTTT.

The J gene is TRBJ1-2, the V gene TRBV6-5; D unclear. This CDR3 comprises 13 residues. V shed 6 bases and J shed 5 bases, with 13 bases lying between them. Germline V gene sequence: CDR1 MNHEY, CDR2 SVGAGI. The CDR3 sequence: CASRDFREYGYTF. The CDR3 DNA follows: TGTGCCAGCAGAGACTTTAGAGAATATGGCTACACCTTC.

V is TRBV7-9 and J is TRBJ2-1, with a weak D call TRBD2 (5 bases). Trimming pared 2 bases from V and 3 bases from J, leaving 8 bases between. Germline V lookup: CDR1 SEHNR, CDR2 FQNEAQ (reference sequence). The CDR3 covers 14 residues. DNA for the CDR3: TGTGCCAGCAGCTTAACTAGAGGCTACAATGAGCAGTTCTTC. This translates into CASSLTRGYNEQFF.

This chain joins TRBV19 and TRBJ1-1; no definite D call. V lost 0 bases, J lost 3 bases, and 23 bases lay in between. The CDR3 runs 19 residues. Germline values: CDR1 LNHDA, CDR2 SQIVND (reference sequence). CDR3 sequence: CASSIDLIANRVRDTEAFF. CDR3 coding DNA: TGTGCCAGTAGTATAGATTTGATAGCGAATCGTGTTCGGGACACTGAAGCTTTCTTT.

The chain joins TRBV27 to TRBJ1-3; TRBD1 aligns across 8 bases. CDR1 and CDR2 (germline): MNHEY, SMNVEV (reference sequence). The CDR3 extends over 14 amino acids. The V and J ends lost 6 bases and 4 bases, in that order; junction bases with no gene match: 5. The CDR3 sequence: CASSTRDRGNTIYF. DNA for the CDR3: TGTGCCAGCAGCACACGGGACAGGGGAAACACCATATATTTT.

Comment on this clone: A read error is likely, as this CDR3 ends without the conserved phenylalanine or tryptophan. Because the CDR3's place on the DNA is in doubt, the DNA is left out and the CDR3 is given as listed by TCRdb. This chain joins TRBV7-9 and TRBJ2-3; the table names TRBD1, a call not compared with the DNA. Germline assignment: CDR1 SEHNR and CDR2 FQNEAQ (reference sequence). The CDR3 region is 13 residues in length, termini included. CDR3 sequence: CASSLESAQVPYL.

This chain uses TRBV20-1 with TRBJ2-1; no definite D call. V shed 3 bases and J shed 0 bases, with 15 bases lying between them. The V gene's germline CDR1 is DFQATT and CDR2 SNEGSKA (reference sequence). CDR3 size: 16 residues. The DNA for the CDR3 is TGCAGTGCTAGTGAGGTAGACTTGGCCTCCTACAATGAGCAGTTCTTC. Its protein product is CSASEVDLASYNEQFF.

The J gene is TRBJ2-1, the V gene TRBV7-8, with 7 bases matching TRBD2. This CDR3 region has 12 residues. The trim removed 8 bases at V and 10 bases at J, leaving 8 bases unmatched. In germline, CDR1 is SGHVS, CDR2 FQNEAQ. DNA of the CDR3: TGTGCCAGCGGCCCTGGGGGGGAAGAGCAGTTCTTC. Translation gives CASGPGGEEQFF.

This rearrangement joins TRBV7-3 to TRBJ2-1, with D perhaps matching TRBD1 (6 bases). The germline gives CDR1 SGHTA, CDR2 FQGTGA. CDR3 length equals 13 residues. The V and J ends lost 3 bases and 8 bases respectively, with 11 bases between them. CDR3 nucleotides: TGTGCCAGCAGCTTTGGGGGCCAGTATGAGCAGTTCTTC. Its protein is CASSFGGQYEQFF.

This clone was detected only once. The V and J genes are TRBV6-1 and TRBJ1-2, with D possibly being TRBD1 (5 bases). The CDR3 runs to 13 residues. V lost 2 bases and J lost 9, with 13 bases in between. Germline values: CDR1 MNHNS, CDR2 SASEGT. CDR3 bases: TGTGCCAGCAGTGAAAGCTCGGGGGTCAGCTACACCTTC. This codes for CASSESSGVSYTF.

The chain combines TRBV14 with TRBJ2-1; TRBD1 matches at 8 bases. Germline V gives CDR1 SGHDN, CDR2 FVKESK. With 6 bases clipped from V and 9 bases from J, the junction kept 13 bases outside the gene matches. The CDR3 is made up of 15 amino acids. The CDR3 DNA sequence: TGTGCCAGCAGTCCCCTTCGGACAGGGCTGGGTGAGCAGTTCTTC. It specifies CASSPLRTGLGEQFF. The complete variable domain, with remaining parts taken from reference TRBV14 and TRBJ2-1, reads EAGVTQFPSHSVIEKGQTVTLRCDPISGHDNLYWYRRVMGKEIKFLLHFVKESKQDESGMPNNRFLAERTGGTYSTLKVQPAELEDSGVYFCASSPLRTGLGEQFFGPGTRLTVL.

The rearrangement uses TRBV28 and TRBJ2-7; possibly TRBD2 for D (5 bases). The CDR3 has 18 amino acids. Trimming removed 5 bases at V and 5 bases at J, with 28 bases between. From germline, CDR1 is MDHEN and CDR2 SYDVKM. CDR3 coding DNA: TGTGCCAGCAGTCCTATATCCGACCTGGGCGGTCCGGGGAACGAGCAGTACTTC. As protein: CASSPISDLGGPGNEQYF.

The chain is built from TRBV9 and TRBJ1-2; 8 nucleotides match TRBD1. CDR1 is SGDLS and CDR2 is YYNGEE in the germline V gene. The CDR3 spans 14 residues. Unmatched junction bases numbered 9, after V lost 3 bases and J lost 8 bases. CDR3 residues: CASSANNGQGGYTF. Written as DNA, the CDR3 is TGTGCCAGCAGCGCTAACAATGGACAGGGAGGCTACACCTTC.

V usage is TRBV27 and J usage is TRBJ2-2; D might be TRBD2 (6 bases). Germline assignment: CDR1 MNHEY and CDR2 SMNVEV (reference sequence). This CDR3 comprises 17 residues. V was pared by 5 bases and J by 1 base, with 17 bases between. CDR3 coding DNA: TGTGCCAGCAGTGGCAGTTACGGGACTTGGAACACCGGGGAGCTGTTTTTT. Amino acids: CASSGSYGTWNTGELFF.

This chain links TRBV4-2 with TRBJ1-5; D unresolved. Germline-derived CDR1 and CDR2 are LGHNA and YNFKEQ. Trimming pared 0 bases from V and 5 bases from J, leaving 8 bases between. CDR3 length: 14 residues. CDR3 sequence (DNA): TGTGCCAGCAGCCAAGATGCGGGGTATCAGCCCCAGCATTTT. Translating it yields CASSQDAGYQPQHF.

V is TRBV27 and J is TRBJ2-3; a weak D match, TRBD2 (6 bases). Germline V gene data show CDR1 as MNHEY and CDR2 as SMNVEV (reference sequence). Trimming took off 0 bases at V and 4 bases at J, with 8 bases between the two ends. There are 14 residues in the CDR3. CDR3 amino acids: CASSLSKRADTQYF. The CDR3, as DNA: TGTGCCAGCAGTTTATCGAAGCGGGCAGATACGCAGTATTTT.

The chain combines TRBV7-2 with TRBJ2-5; 11 bases are a match to TRBD2. Trimming cost V 3 bases and J 7 bases; bases outside gene matches: 7. The CDR3 has 15 residues. From germline, CDR1 is SGHTA and CDR2 FQGNSA. The CDR3 spells CASSFTSGGDGTQYF. In DNA form, the CDR3 reads TGTGCCAGCAGCTTCACTAGCGGGGGCGACGGGACCCAGTACTTC.

In nucleotides, the CDR3 is TGTGCCAGCAGTTTATACGGGGGGACCACTGAAGCTTTCTTT. It is translated as CASSLYGGTTEAFF. This chain joins TRBV28 and TRBJ1-1, with a tentative D call TRBD1 (5 bases). Looked up from germline, CDR1 is MDHEN and CDR2 is SYDVKM. The CDR3 contains 14 residues. V lost 1 base to trimming and J lost 4 bases, with 10 bases between them.

The chain couples TRBV27 to TRBJ1-6; the match to TRBD1 covers 7 bases. The germline V gene has CDR1 MNHEY and CDR2 SMNVEV (reference sequence). J gave up 8 bases and V 5 bases, and 12 bases lay outside the gene matches. This CDR3 region has 16 residues. The CDR3 is CASSPTNRGLYSPLHF. In DNA, the CDR3 is TGTGCCAGCAGTCCGACAAACAGGGGTTTGTATTCACCCCTCCACTTT.